The sequence of this TCR beta chain was determined in a study of Graves' ophthalmopathy and Graves' hyperthyroidism. Amplification of the TCR beta CDR3 regions used RNA transcripts (as template). First-round RT-PCR used HTBI primers; second-round multiplex PCR followed. TCRdb reanalysed the multiplex PCR reads using MiXCR and keeps one entry per CDR3 protein. The table lists hundreds of thousands of distinct CDR3 sequences, approximately 39% of them singletons. Germline V CDR1 and CDR2: MNHEY, SMNVEV (reference sequence). This CDR3 spans 12 amino acids. The V and J ends lost 8 bases and 12 bases respectively, with 16 bases between them. Additional autoimmune diseases, uncontrolled infections, pregnancy or lactation disqualified patients.

The source of this sequence is an adult man with Graves' ophthalmopathy. The specimen was peripheral blood. This chain connects TRBV27 to TRBJ1-4; D unclear. The CDR3 region is CASGPPGRELFF. CDR3 DNA sequence: TGTGCCAGCGGACCCCCCGGCCGAGAACTGTTTTTT.